The 30 T cell receptor beta chains given below trace back to one sample, sequenced in a study of cytomegalovirus exposure and HLA in healthy donors. It was with 60 Vbeta and 13 Jbeta primers that the PCR ran. TCRdb's table, derived via immunoSEQ multiplex PCR, lists solely in-frame clones and lacks some. The sample contains some 130,000 clones, approximately 79% of which appear only once. Material: PBMCs. These receptors originate from a middle-aged man in good health and CMV-seropositive.

V is TRBV9 and J is TRBJ2-1; TRBD1 matches at 8 bases. The CDR3 has 15 amino acids. Germline CDR1 SGDLS, CDR2 YYNGEE. The V segment lost 4 bases and the J segment 4 bases; nucleotides outside the gene matches: 7. CDR3 region: CASSLRTGSYNEQFF. CDR3 bases: TGTGCCAGCAGCCTACGGACAGGGTCTTACAATGAGCAGTTCTTC.

The genes are TRBV4-2 and TRBJ2-1; 9 bases fit TRBD2. The CDR3 is 16 amino acids. With V trimmed by 1 base and J by 9 bases, 10 bases remained unmatched. Germline CDR1 reads LGHNA; CDR2 reads YNFKEQ. The CDR3 sequence: CASSQGSGRREGEQFF. The CDR3 nucleotides read TGTGCCAGCAGCCAAGGGAGCGGGAGGAGGGAGGGTGAGCAGTTCTTC.

The chain uses TRBV9 and TRBJ2-2; TRBD1 agrees at 7 bases. This CDR3 is built from 15 residues. The trim removed 1 base at V and 7 bases at J, leaving 7 bases unmatched. Germline V gives CDR1 SGDLS, CDR2 YYNGEE. CDR3 nucleotide sequence: TGTGCCAGCAGCGTAATGCAGGGGGTCGGCGGGGAGCTGTTTTTT. Translated, it gives CASSVMQGVGGELFF. Drawing the rest from reference TRBV9 and TRBJ2-2, the complete variable domain is DSGVTQTPKHLITATGQRVTLRCSPRSGDLSVYWYQQSLDQGLQFLIQYYNGEERAKGNILERFSAQQFPDLHSELNLSSLELGDSALYFCASSVMQGVGGELFFGEGSRLTVL.

This clone was recorded once. The chain links TRBV6-1 to TRBJ2-1; 7 bases line up with TRBD2. V lost 3 bases to trimming and J lost 8 bases; unmatched junction nucleotides: 10. The CDR3 length is 15 residues. Germline-derived CDR1 and CDR2 are MNHNS and SASEGT. In DNA, the CDR3 is TGTGCCAGCAGTGACTCCGGGACTATCGAGGATGAGCAGTTCTTC. Protein product: CASSDSGTIEDEQFF.

This clone has just one count. The chain is built from TRBV28 and TRBJ2-1; D uncertain. Trimming took 3 bases from V and 3 from J, leaving 6 bases between them. The CDR3 has 13 residues. The germline CDR1 and CDR2 sequences are MDHEN and SYDVKM. This CDR3 reads CASSFSSYNEQFF. CDR3 nucleotides: TGTGCCAGCAGTTTCTCTAGCTACAATGAGCAGTTCTTC.

The chain links TRBV5-1 to TRBJ2-2; 12 bases align to TRBD2. Germline V lookup: CDR1 SGHRS, CDR2 YFSETQ. The CDR3 is 16 amino acids. Losses at the gene ends were 6 bases for V and 3 bases for J; bases not matched to a gene: 6. The CDR3 DNA is TGCGCCAGCAAACTAGCGGGAGGCGGGGACACCGGGGAGCTGTTTTTT. Encoded protein: CASKLAGGGDTGELFF.

The rearrangement uses TRBV5-6 and TRBJ2-7; D remains ambiguous. The CDR3 has 12 residues. Germline V gives CDR1 SGHDT, CDR2 YYEEEE. Trimming pared 0 bases from V and 5 bases from J, leaving 6 bases between. The CDR3 DNA follows: TGTGCCAGCAGCTTGGGGCTAGACGAGCAGTACTTC. Translation: CASSLGLDEQYF.

This clone was recorded once. The chain combines TRBV5-4 with TRBJ2-1; 13 bases match TRBD2. Germline V gene lookup returns CDR1 SGHNT and CDR2 YYREEE (reference sequence). V lost 0 bases to trimming and J lost 7 bases; unmatched junction nucleotides: 4. The CDR3 has 16 amino acids. In nucleotides, the CDR3 is TGTGCCAGCAGCTTGGTGGGACTAGCGGGAAGGAATGAGCAGTTCTTC. Encoded protein: CASSLVGLAGRNEQFF.

The chain links TRBV2 to TRBJ1-1, with TRBD1 as a possible D gene (5 bases). This CDR3 is 11 amino acids long. The germline V gene has CDR1 SNHLY and CDR2 FYNNEI. Trimming took off 4 bases at V and 6 bases at J, with 6 bases between the two ends. This CDR3 reads CASSAGAEAFF. DNA of the CDR3: TGTGCCAGCAGTGCGGGGGCTGAAGCTTTCTTT.

This sequence joins TRBV10-1 and TRBJ1-5; TRBD1 might be the D (6 bases). This CDR3 has 13 amino acids. Germline lookup yields CDR1 WNHNN and CDR2 SYGVQD (reference sequence). V was trimmed by 6 bases and J by 6 bases, leaving 12 bases between them. CDR3 coding DNA: TGCGCCAGCAGCACGGGACATTCTCAGCCCCAGCATTTT. Amino acid sequence: CASSTGHSQPQHF.

V and J are TRBV15 and TRBJ2-1; D gene unclear. This CDR3 region has 11 residues. The germline CDR1 and CDR2 sequences are LNHNV and YYDKDF (reference sequence). Trimming removed 3 bases from V and 8 bases from J, with 5 bases in between. The CDR3 DNA follows: TGTGCCACCAGCAGGCGGTATGAGCAGTTCTTC. Its protein product is CATSRRYEQFF.

The rearrangement joins TRBV21-1 to TRBJ2-3; no check of the table's D call, TRBD2, against the DNA was made. TRBV21-1 constitutes a pseudogene. The CDR3 spans 14 residues. CDR3 sequence (DNA): TGTGCCAGCAGCAAAGAGGACCCGGGGGATACGCAGTATTTT. Protein product: CASSKEDPGDTQYF.

J is TRBJ2-7 and V is TRBV28, with 7 bases matching TRBD1. CDR1 MDHEN and CDR2 SYDVKM come from the germline V gene. The J segment lost 1 base and the V segment lost 8 bases, leaving 5 bases of the junction unmatched. The CDR3 loop spans 13 amino acids. The CDR3: CASLLTGSYEQYF. CDR3 DNA sequence: TGTGCCAGCCTCCTGACAGGGTCCTACGAGCAGTACTTC.

This chain joins TRBV7-7 and TRBJ1-6; TRBD1 might be the D (6 bases). The germline V gene has CDR1 SSHAT and CDR2 FNYEAQ (reference sequence). V was clipped by 6 bases and J by 7 bases, with 13 bases between them. This CDR3 is built from 14 residues. CDR3 nucleotide sequence: TGTGCCAGCAGTCAACAGGGAGTAAATTCACCCCTCCACTTT. Its translation is CASSQQGVNSPLHF.

This chain joins TRBV4-1 and TRBJ2-1, with 7 bases that match TRBD1. The CDR3 loop spans 15 amino acids. Unmatched junction bases numbered 3, after V lost 4 bases and J lost 0 bases. The germline CDR1 and CDR2 sequences are MGHRA and YSYEKL. DNA of the CDR3: TGCGCCAGCAGCCGAGAGGGGGCCTCCTACAATGAGCAGTTCTTC. Translating it yields CASSREGASYNEQFF.

The genes are TRBV2 and TRBJ2-5, with TRBD2 matching over 11 bases. Germline V gives CDR1 SNHLY, CDR2 FYNNEI. V lost 11 bases and J lost 1; bases outside the gene matches: 15. This CDR3 comprises 17 residues. The DNA for the CDR3 is TGTGCCCTCGGGGGGCTAGCGGGAGGCTTTCTCCAAGAGACCCAGTACTTC. Its protein is CALGGLAGGFLQETQYF. The full variable domain, completed using reference TRBV2 and TRBJ2-5, is EPEVTQTPSHQVTQMGQEVILRCVPISNHLYFYWYRQILGQKVEFLVSFYNNEISEKSEIFDDQFSVERPDGSNFTLKIRSTKLEDSAMYFCALGGLAGGFLQETQYFGPGTRLLVL.

J is TRBJ2-3 and V is TRBV6-5; D might be TRBD2 (6 bases). The CDR3 is 16 amino acids. Trimming pared 0 bases from V and 0 bases from J, leaving 10 bases between. Germline CDR1 reads MNHEY; CDR2 reads SVGAGI. CDR3 in DNA: TGTGCCAGCAGTTACTCAAGGACTATAAGCACAGATACGCAGTATTTT. Translating it yields CASSYSRTISTDTQYF.

This chain links TRBV11-3 with TRBJ2-2; 13 nucleotides agree with TRBD2. After removal of 4 bases from V and 2 bases from J, the junction contained 7 bases not matched to a gene. Per the germline V gene, CDR1 is SGHNT and CDR2 is YENEEA. CDR3 length: 18 amino acids. The chain's CDR3 is CASSSGTSGARNTGELFF. The CDR3 coding sequence is TGTGCCAGCAGCTCCGGGACTAGCGGGGCCCGCAACACCGGGGAGCTGTTTTTT.

V gene TRBV29-1 combines with J gene TRBJ1-2; tentative D call: TRBD1 (6 bases). CDR1 is SQVTM and CDR2 is ANQGSEA in the germline V gene. Trimming took off 4 bases at V and 8 bases at J, with 20 bases between the two ends. The CDR3 runs 14 residues. Here the CDR3 DNA reads TGCAGCGTTGGACGGGCGGGGGGGGCCGGGGGCTACACCTTC. Amino acids: CSVGRAGGAGGYTF.

This clone was seen a handful of times. This chain connects TRBV5-1 to TRBJ2-2; maybe TRBD1 (6 bases). This CDR3 is built from 14 residues. Per the germline V gene, CDR1 is SGHRS and CDR2 is YFSETQ. Trimming shortened V by 6 bases and J by 2 bases, and 11 bases separated the two germline ends. CDR3 DNA sequence: TGCGCCAGCATCGGACAGTATAACACCGGGGAGCTGTTTTTT. It translates to CASIGQYNTGELFF.

The chain has TRBV11-2 and TRBJ2-2; 7 bases are a match to TRBD1. In germline, CDR1 is SGHAT, CDR2 FQNNGV. CDR3 size: 17 residues. Trimming removed 0 bases from V and 5 bases from J; junction bases left unmatched: 9. The CDR3 sequence: CASSLDRIRGQTGELFF. DNA for the CDR3: TGTGCCAGCAGCTTAGATAGAATTAGGGGGCAGACCGGGGAGCTGTTTTTT.

The chain links TRBV4-2 to TRBJ2-1; weak D call: TRBD2 (6 bases). This CDR3 has 16 residues. Germline V gene lookup returns CDR1 LGHNA and CDR2 YNFKEQ. The ends were cut back, 4 bases at V and 7 bases at J, with 20 bases in the middle. In nucleotides, the CDR3 is TGTGCCAGCAGCCTCTCTTTGGTAGCGGTTAAGAATGAGCAGTTCTTC. Protein: CASSLSLVAVKNEQFF.

The chain is built from TRBV6-4 and TRBJ2-1, with 7 bases fitting TRBD1. Per the germline V gene, CDR1 is MRHNA and CDR2 is SNTAGT. Germline trimming cut 4 bases from V and 8 bases from J; bases unmatched to any gene: 8. This CDR3 contains 14 residues. The CDR3 nucleotides read TGTGCCAGCAGTGCCGACAGGGATGGGTATGAGCAGTTCTTC. Translated, it gives CASSADRDGYEQFF.

The CDR3 loop reads CASKLQGNTEAFF. The CDR3, as DNA: TGTGCCAGCAAACTTCAGGGGAACACTGAAGCTTTCTTT. The V and J genes are TRBV6-1 and TRBJ1-1; weak D call: TRBD1 (5 bases). The CDR3 spans 13 residues. V was shortened by 7 bases and J by 1 base, with 10 bases between the two germline ends. Germline V gives CDR1 MNHNS, CDR2 SASEGT.

The chain uses TRBV11-2 and TRBJ2-1, with 13 bases lining up with TRBD2. The CDR3 loop spans 18 amino acids. The V and J ends lost 5 bases and 8 bases, in that order; junction bases with no gene match: 15. CDR1 SGHAT and CDR2 FQNNGV come from the germline V gene. DNA for the CDR3: TGTGCCAGCAGCCTACTCGCACGAGGACTAGCGGGAGTCGATGAGCAGTTCTTC. This codes for CASSLLARGLAGVDEQFF.

The rearrangement joins TRBV7-7 to TRBJ2-7; TRBD2 matches 7 bases. Germline CDR1 SSHAT, CDR2 FNYEAQ (reference sequence). Trimming took 3 bases from V and 3 from J; bases not matched to a gene: 8. There are 15 residues in the CDR3. The CDR3: CASSLASGPGYEQYF. DNA of the CDR3: TGTGCCAGCAGCTTGGCTAGCGGTCCGGGCTACGAGCAGTACTTC.

The rearrangement joins TRBV19 to TRBJ2-5; TRBD2 matches at 7 bases. This CDR3 comprises 13 residues. V lost 4 bases, J lost 2 bases, and 1 base stayed unmatched. In germline, CDR1 is LNHDA, CDR2 SQIVND (reference sequence). This chain's CDR3 is CASSREGQETQYF. Here the CDR3 DNA reads TGTGCCAGTAGTAGGGAGGGGCAAGAGACCCAGTACTTC.

This chain uses TRBV28 with TRBJ1-5, with D possibly being TRBD1 (5 bases). Trimming pared 7 bases from V and 5 bases from J, leaving 12 bases between. Germline V gene lookup returns CDR1 MDHEN and CDR2 SYDVKM. This CDR3 region has 13 residues. The CDR3 DNA is TGTGCCAGCACCCTTCGGGGGGATCAGCCCCAGCATTTT. Amino acids: CASTLRGDQPQHF. Complete variable domain (other parts from reference TRBV28 and TRBJ1-5): DVKVTQSSRYLVKRTGEKVFLECVQDMDHENMFWYRQDPGLGLRLIYFSYDVKMKEKGDIPEGYSVSREKKERFSLILESASTNQTSMYLCASTLRGDQPQHFGDGTRLSIL.

This clone has more than one count but fewer than ten. The chain is built from TRBV6-1 and TRBJ1-2; D gene ambiguous. The CDR3 spans 15 residues. From germline, CDR1 is MNHNS and CDR2 SASEGT. Trimming stripped 1 base from V and 4 bases from J, with 13 bases between. The CDR3 nucleotides read TGTGCCAGCAGTGAAGTAGAAGGAGGGCTCTATGGCTACACCTTC. It is translated as CASSEVEGGLYGYTF.

The CDR3 sequence is CASSPYTGVEQYF. CDR3 sequence (DNA): TGTGCCAGCAGTCCGTATACAGGGGTCGAGCAGTACTTC. The chain employs TRBV6-6 and TRBJ2-7; 7 bases agree with TRBD1. The germline V gene has CDR1 MNHNY and CDR2 SVGAGI (reference sequence). The CDR3 totals 13 residues. With V trimmed by 5 bases and J by 6 bases, 7 bases remained unmatched.